One sample yielded the 14 T cell receptor beta chains listed below, sequenced in a study of shared clonotypes between healthy human individuals. The table came from immunoSEQ multiplex PCR; TCRdb's copy has only in-frame clones and leaves some out. The data show fewer than 1.8 million clones, approximately 98.5% seen once. The sample consisted of naive CD4+ T cells sorted from blood. Subset in this sample: CD45RA+ positively selected. The receptor set was obtained from a man aged 25 to 45 in good health.

The rearrangement uses TRBV18 and TRBJ2-3, with TRBD2 matching 11 bases. CDR3 size: 15 residues. From germline, CDR1 is KGHSH and CDR2 LQKENI. The V and J ends lost 2 bases and 6 bases, in that order; junction bases with no gene match: 4. The CDR3: CASSPTSGRVDTQYF. The CDR3, as DNA: TGTGCCAGCTCACCAACTAGCGGGAGAGTGGATACGCAGTATTTT.

J is TRBJ2-3 and V is TRBV30, with D unresolved. V lost 0 bases and J 7 bases, leaving 11 bases between the germline ends. Germline-derived CDR1 and CDR2 are GTSNPN and SVGIG (reference sequence). CDR3 size: 13 residues. The CDR3 is CAWSVLLAHTQYF. The CDR3 DNA reads as TGTGCCTGGAGTGTATTATTGGCACATACGCAGTATTTT. Based on the CDR3 plus reference TRBV30 and TRBJ2-3, the full variable domain is SQTIHQWPATLVQPVGSPLSLECTVEGTSNPNLYWYRQAAGRGLQLLFYSVGIGQISSEVPQNLSASRPQDRQFILSSKKLLLSDSGFYLCAWSVLLAHTQYFGPGTRLTVL.

The CDR3 is CASSYAHRDTEAFF. In DNA, the CDR3 is TGTGCCAGCAGTTACGCTCACCGAGACACTGAAGCTTTCTTT. The V and J genes are TRBV6-5 and TRBJ1-1; D gene uncertain. Germline V lookup: CDR1 MNHEY, CDR2 SVGAGI. The CDR3 loop spans 14 amino acids. The ends were cut back, 2 bases at V and 3 bases at J, with 10 bases in the middle.

The chain is built from TRBV5-5 and TRBJ1-5, with D unclear. Trimming stripped 0 bases from V and 6 bases from J, with 7 bases between. Germline-derived CDR1 and CDR2 are SGHKS and YYEKEE (reference sequence). The CDR3 is made up of 13 amino acids. CDR3 region: CASSLEGTQPQHF. The CDR3 bases are TGTGCCAGCAGCTTGGAGGGAACTCAGCCCCAGCATTTT.

The gene calls are TRBV29-1 and TRBJ2-7; 7 positions agree with TRBD2. This CDR3 spans 13 amino acids. The germline CDR1 and CDR2 sequences are SQVTM and ANQGSEA. J lost 4 bases, V lost 5 bases, and 8 bases had no gene match. The CDR3 DNA reads as TGCAGCGTTAGGACTAGTGGAGATTACGAGCAGTACTTC. It specifies CSVRTSGDYEQYF.

The chain links TRBV28 to TRBJ2-7, with 8 bases aligning to TRBD2. This CDR3 comprises 15 residues. Germline CDR1 MDHEN, CDR2 SYDVKM. V lost 7 bases to trimming and J lost 3 bases; unmatched junction nucleotides: 11. As DNA, the CDR3 is TGTGCCAGCAATCGCCCGGGACTAGAAAGCTACGAGCAGTACTTC. Translated, it gives CASNRPGLESYEQYF.

The chain uses TRBV7-9 and TRBJ2-7; the D gene could be TRBD1 or TRBD2 (6 bases each). The CDR3 is made up of 14 amino acids. Germline-derived CDR1 and CDR2 are SEHNR and FQNEAQ (reference sequence). The V gene lost 7 bases and the J gene lost 3 bases, with 16 bases spanning the gap. The CDR3 region has the DNA TGTGCCAGCAAAAGGGGGGACGAATTCTACGAGCAGTACTTC. It codes for CASKRGDEFYEQYF.

This clone was detected once. The J gene is TRBJ1-5, the V gene TRBV7-6; D unclear. CDR1 SGHVS and CDR2 FNYEAQ come from the germline V gene. The CDR3 contains 15 residues. Trimming took off 2 bases at V and 3 bases at J, with 11 bases between the two ends. Written as DNA, the CDR3 is TGTGCCAGCAGCTTACTCTCCGGGGACAATCAGCCCCAGCATTTT. Protein sequence: CASSLLSGDNQPQHF.

CDR3 loop: CSVEGDRVGPRGEKLFF. For the CDR3, the DNA is TGCAGCGTTGAAGGGGACAGGGTCGGGCCTAGAGGGGAAAAACTGTTTTTT. The chain recombines TRBV29-1 with TRBJ1-4, with TRBD1 matching 9 bases. V gave up 1 base and J gave up 8 bases; unmatched junction bases: 14. The CDR3 sequence is 17 residues long. CDR1 is SQVTM and CDR2 is ANQGSEA in the germline V gene. Combining the CDR3 with reference TRBV29-1 and TRBJ1-4 gives the whole variable domain SAVISQKPSRDICQRGTSLTIQCQVDSQVTMMFWYRQQPGQSLTLIATANQGSEATYESGFVIDKFPISRPNLTFSTLTVSNMSPEDSSIYLCSVEGDRVGPRGEKLFFGSGTQLSVL.

The chain carries TRBV9 and TRBJ2-2, with a weak D call TRBD2 (5 bases). Trimming removed 0 bases at V and 7 bases at J, with 16 bases between. The germline CDR1 and CDR2 sequences are SGDLS and YYNGEE. The CDR3 runs 16 residues. CDR3: CASSVGRGGNGGELFF. For the CDR3, the DNA is TGTGCCAGCAGCGTAGGAAGAGGAGGAAACGGCGGGGAGCTGTTTTTT.

The chain is built from TRBV5-1 and TRBJ1-1, with D maybe TRBD1 (6 bases). Between the trimmed V and J ends, which lost 2 bases and 0 bases, there was a span of 11 bases. This CDR3 contains 15 residues. In germline, CDR1 is SGHRS, CDR2 YFSETQ. The CDR3 nucleotides are TGCGCCAGCAGCTTAGGACAGCCGTTGAACACTGAAGCTTTCTTT. Amino acid sequence: CASSLGQPLNTEAFF.

V gene TRBV9 combines with J gene TRBJ1-3, with 7 bases lining up with TRBD1. In germline, CDR1 is SGDLS, CDR2 YYNGEE. CDR3 length: 16 amino acids. Trimming cost V 2 bases and J 3 bases; bases outside gene matches: 8. This chain's CDR3 is CASSVESRGYGNTIYF. The DNA of the CDR3 is TGTGCCAGCAGCGTTGAAAGCAGGGGGTATGGAAACACCATATATTTT.

V gene TRBV27 combines with J gene TRBJ2-1, with 8 bases lining up with TRBD1. Germline trimming cut 5 bases from V and 6 bases from J; bases unmatched to any gene: 12. Germline assignment: CDR1 MNHEY and CDR2 SMNVEV (reference sequence). The CDR3 is made up of 16 amino acids. Here the CDR3 reads CASSTSDRAYFNEQFF. The CDR3 DNA follows: TGTGCCAGCAGTACATCGGACAGGGCGTATTTCAATGAGCAGTTCTTC.

The genes are TRBV5-1 and TRBJ1-1, with D maybe TRBD1 (5 bases). Per the germline V gene, CDR1 is SGHRS and CDR2 is YFSETQ. With 4 bases removed from V and 1 base from J, the gap between germline ends came to 23 bases. The CDR3 has 18 amino acids. CDR3 sequence reads: CASSPGLKPRDTNTEAFF. The CDR3, as DNA: TGCGCCAGCAGCCCGGGCCTTAAACCCAGGGATACGAACACTGAAGCTTTCTTT.